Below are 14 T cell receptor beta chains sequenced from a single sample in a study of blood T cell repertoires in COVID-19. Sequencing was performed with immunoSEQ multiplex PCR; in TCRdb, only in-frame clones are kept and a portion is missing. The data hold roughly 380,000 clones, with about 89% observed a single time. Sequencing used peripheral blood. These TCRs come from a woman aged 40 to 55 with COVID-19, enrolled during active disease.

The genes are TRBV14 and TRBJ1-1; D is unresolved. V was trimmed by 4 bases and J by 4 bases, leaving 13 bases between them. CDR1 is SGHDN, CDR2 FVKESK, per germline. This CDR3 comprises 14 residues. CDR3 sequence: CASSPIRTGTEAFF. CDR3 in DNA: TGTGCCAGCAGCCCAATCCGCACTGGCACTGAAGCTTTCTTT.

The chain carries TRBV7-2 and TRBJ2-1; D is uncertain. Trimming left V 5 bases short and J 0 bases short, with 14 bases between. The CDR3 consists of 16 residues. Germline V gene lookup returns CDR1 SGHTA and CDR2 FQGNSA. The CDR3 sequence: CASSPGRILSYNEQFF. The CDR3 nucleotides read TGTGCCAGCAGCCCCGGCAGGATCCTCTCCTACAATGAGCAGTTCTTC.

V and J are TRBV19 and TRBJ1-2; 12 bases line up with TRBD1. CDR1 LNHDA and CDR2 SQIVND come from the germline V gene (reference sequence). The J segment lost 6 bases and the V segment lost 1 base, leaving 3 bases of the junction unmatched. This CDR3 has 15 amino acids. The DNA for the CDR3 is TGTGCCAGTAGTATAGCCGGGACAGGGGGCCATGGCTACACCTTC. Translating gives CASSIAGTGGHGYTF.

V usage is TRBV4-3 and J usage is TRBJ1-2; D is uncertain. V shed 3 bases and J shed 2 bases, with 13 bases lying between them. From germline, CDR1 is LGHNA and CDR2 YSLEER. The CDR3 runs to 15 residues. The chain's CDR3 is CASSHLVPGNYGYTF. The CDR3 bases are TGCGCCAGCAGCCACCTGGTCCCGGGAAACTATGGCTACACCTTC.

This sequence joins TRBV18 and TRBJ1-1, with TRBD1 as a possible D gene (5 bases). The CDR3 is made up of 15 amino acids. Looked up from germline, CDR1 is KGHSH and CDR2 is LQKENI. V shed 2 bases and J shed 7 bases, with 17 bases lying between them. CDR3 region: CASSPSRTQGIEAFF. CDR3 in DNA: TGTGCCAGCTCACCATCCCGAACCCAGGGTATTGAAGCTTTCTTT.

The chain combines TRBV27 with TRBJ1-1; TRBD1 might be the D (6 bases). Trimming shortened V by 5 bases and J by 3 bases, and 16 bases separated the two germline ends. CDR3 length: 15 residues. The germline V gene encodes CDR1 MNHEY and CDR2 SMNVEV (reference sequence). This CDR3 is CASSLNRDGYTEAFF. The CDR3 nucleotides are TGTGCCAGCAGTCTAAACAGGGATGGATACACTGAAGCTTTCTTT.

The chain carries TRBV9 and TRBJ2-7, with 12 nucleotides matching TRBD2. This CDR3 contains 15 residues. Trimming cost V 0 bases and J 6 bases; bases outside gene matches: 4. In germline, CDR1 is SGDLS, CDR2 YYNGEE. CDR3 region: CASSVGTSGTFEQYF. Here the CDR3 DNA reads TGTGCCAGCAGCGTAGGGACTAGCGGGACTTTCGAGCAGTACTTC.

This clone has only a few counts. The gene calls are TRBV5-8 and TRBJ1-4; 7 nucleotides match TRBD1. There are 16 residues in the CDR3. Per germline, CDR1 SGHTS and CDR2 YDEGEE. With V trimmed by 0 bases and J by 8 bases, 10 bases remained unmatched. DNA of the CDR3: TGTGCCAGCAGCTTGGGCCGACAGGGAATAAGGGAAAAACTGTTTTTT. Protein: CASSLGRQGIREKLFF.

This clone was seen more than once but under ten times. This chain's CDR3 is CASSFEGPYRWDSDSPLHF. The CDR3, as DNA: TGCGCCAGCAGCTTTGAAGGACCTTACCGGTGGGACAGTGATTCACCCCTCCACTTT. The chain links TRBV5-1 to TRBJ1-6, with TRBD1 identical over 7 bases. Losses at the gene ends were 2 bases for V and 8 bases for J; bases not matched to a gene: 19. From germline, CDR1 is SGHRS and CDR2 YFSETQ. This CDR3 contains 19 residues. Supplemented by reference TRBV5-1 and TRBJ1-6, the full variable domain reads KAGVTQTPRYLIKTRGQQVTLSCSPISGHRSVSWYQQTPGQGLQFLFEYFSETQRNKGNFPGRFSGRQFSNSRSEMNVSTLELGDSALYLCASSFEGPYRWDSDSPLHFGNGTRLTVT.

V gene TRBV2 combines with J gene TRBJ2-3; TRBD2 aligns across 10 bases. J was trimmed by 0 bases and V by 7 bases; bases with no gene match: 1. CDR1 is SNHLY, CDR2 FYNNEI, per germline. The CDR3 extends over 14 amino acids. CDR3 bases: TGTGCCAGCAAGACTAGCGGGAGCACAGATACGCAGTATTTT. As protein: CASKTSGSTDTQYF.

The V gene is TRBV6-5, the J gene TRBJ1-4, with D hard to call. Germline CDR1 reads MNHEY; CDR2 reads SVGAGI. Trimming removed 6 bases from V and 2 bases from J, with 13 bases in between. CDR3 length: 15 amino acids. CDR3 in amino acids: CASRSAGSTNEKLFF. The CDR3 DNA reads as TGTGCCAGCAGATCTGCAGGTTCCACTAATGAAAAACTGTTTTTT.

This sequence joins TRBV12-5 and TRBJ2-2; TRBD2 matches at 14 bases. Germline CDR1 LGHNT, CDR2 FRNRAP. V gave up 6 bases and J gave up 4 bases; unmatched junction bases: 7. This CDR3 is 17 amino acids long. The chain's CDR3 is CASGKSGLAGGTGELFF. The CDR3 DNA is TGTGCTAGTGGCAAATCCGGACTAGCGGGAGGCACCGGGGAGCTGTTTTTT.

This chain uses TRBV18 with TRBJ2-5; 8 bases line up with TRBD1. Germline assignment: CDR1 KGHSH and CDR2 LQKENI. The junction had 3 bases not matched to a gene; V was cut back by 2 bases and J by 1 base. The length of the CDR3 is 15 residues. In DNA form, the CDR3 reads TGTGCCAGCTCACCAAGGGGACAGGTCCAAGAGACCCAGTACTTC. Translation gives CASSPRGQVQETQYF. The full variable domain, in which reference TRBV18 and TRBJ2-5 provide the parts outside the CDR3, is NAGVMQNPRHLVRRRGQEARLRCSPMKGHSHVYWYRQLPEEGLKFMVYLQKENIIDESGMPKERFSAEFPKEGPSILRIQQVVRGDSAAYFCASSPRGQVQETQYFGPGTRLLVL.

The J gene is TRBJ2-7, the V gene TRBV9; a weak D match, TRBD2 (6 bases). Germline CDR1 SGDLS, CDR2 YYNGEE. This CDR3 has 14 residues. V was clipped by 0 bases and J by 2 bases, with 9 bases between them. The CDR3 DNA sequence: TGTGCCAGCAGCGTAGACCCGGGGGCCTACGAGCAGTACTTC. Its protein is CASSVDPGAYEQYF.